Below, 31 T cell receptor beta chains from the same sample are listed, as sequenced in a study of CD8+ T cells in alopecia areata. Following extraction, RNA underwent reverse transcription to cDNA, which served as the sequencing template. Clones were read by immunoSEQ multiplex PCR, and TCRdb kept only the in-frame ones, dropping some. The sample has some 200,000 clones, 59% seen once. The sample here was CD4+ T cells sorted from blood, taken at week 0. The source of these receptors is a human donor with alopecia areata.

V and J are TRBV29-1 and TRBJ1-1; TRBD1 might be the D (5 bases). Trimming cost V 6 bases and J 4 bases, with 9 bases left between them. The CDR3 consists of 11 residues. CDR1 and CDR2 (germline): SQVTM, ANQGSEA. CDR3 nucleotide sequence: TGCAGCGTGGGGGAGAGCACTGAAGCTTTCTTT. This gives the protein CSVGESTEAFF.

J is TRBJ1-2 and V is TRBV5-1, with D uncertain. The V gene lost 4 bases and the J gene lost 3 bases, with 10 bases spanning the gap. The CDR3 consists of 13 residues. Germline V CDR1 and CDR2: SGHRS, YFSETQ. The CDR3, as DNA: TGCGCCAGCAGCACGGACGGGGACTATGGCTACACCTTC. Encoded protein: CASSTDGDYGYTF. The whole variable domain, remainder taken from reference TRBV5-1 and TRBJ1-2, is KAGVTQTPRYLIKTRGQQVTLSCSPISGHRSVSWYQQTPGQGLQFLFEYFSETQRNKGNFPGRFSGRQFSNSRSEMNVSTLELGDSALYLCASSTDGDYGYTFGSGTRLTVV.

This sequence joins TRBV29-1 and TRBJ1-1; D possibly corresponds to TRBD1 (5 bases). Germline-derived CDR1 and CDR2 are SQVTM and ANQGSEA. The length of the CDR3 is 12 residues. Trimming pared 6 bases from V and 1 base from J, leaving 9 bases between. CDR3 DNA: TGCAGCGTAGACACAGGGAACACTGAAGCTTTCTTT. Translating it yields CSVDTGNTEAFF. Supplemented by reference TRBV29-1 and TRBJ1-1, the full variable domain reads SAVISQKPSRDICQRGTSLTIQCQVDSQVTMMFWYRQQPGQSLTLIATANQGSEATYESGFVIDKFPISRPNLTFSTLTVSNMSPEDSSIYLCSVDTGNTEAFFGQGTRLTVV.

The chain links TRBV11-1 to TRBJ2-7, with 7 bases that match TRBD1. V lost 5 bases and J lost 3; bases outside the gene matches: 7. Germline V lookup: CDR1 SGHAT, CDR2 FQDESV (reference sequence). This CDR3 spans 14 amino acids. CDR3 in amino acids: CASSASGGVYEQYF. CDR3 bases: TGTGCCAGCAGCGCCTCAGGGGGAGTCTACGAGCAGTACTTC.

The V call is TRBV28, the J call TRBJ1-3, with D perhaps matching TRBD1 (5 bases). The ends were cut back, 7 bases at V and 0 bases at J, with 13 bases in the middle. The V gene's germline CDR1 is MDHEN and CDR2 SYDVKM. CDR3 length: 15 amino acids. CDR3 in amino acids: CASTRPRGSGNTIYF. DNA of the CDR3: TGTGCCAGCACCCGCCCGAGGGGCTCTGGAAACACCATATATTTT.

This chain connects TRBV11-2 to TRBJ2-7; D uncertain. V dropped 1 base and J dropped 2 bases, with 6 bases sitting between them. The CDR3 covers 13 residues. Germline CDR1 and CDR2: SGHAT and FQNNGV. CDR3 bases: TGTGCCAGCAGCTTAGTATGGCCCTACGAGCAGTACTTC. It is translated as CASSLVWPYEQYF.

The rearrangement links TRBV5-1 to TRBJ1-1; TRBD1 matches 8 bases. The trim removed 4 bases at V and 0 bases at J, leaving 5 bases unmatched. CDR1 SGHRS and CDR2 YFSETQ come from the germline V gene. The CDR3 contains 15 residues. CDR3 in DNA: TGCGCCAGCAGCCCAGGACAGGGTTTGAACACTGAAGCTTTCTTT. Amino acid sequence: CASSPGQGLNTEAFF.

V usage is TRBV19 and J usage is TRBJ1-5; TRBD1 is a possible D gene (6 bases). From germline, CDR1 is LNHDA and CDR2 SQIVND (reference sequence). This CDR3 is built from 15 residues. The germline V and J ends were trimmed by 11 bases and 0 bases, with 17 bases remaining between them. Written as DNA, the CDR3 is TGTGCCTCAACTGACAGGCCATATAGCAATCAGCCCCAGCATTTT. It specifies CASTDRPYSNQPQHF.

This clone was detected a few times. The J gene is TRBJ2-2, the V gene TRBV19; 9 bases agree with TRBD1. CDR3 size: 20 residues. The germline V gene has CDR1 LNHDA and CDR2 SQIVND (reference sequence). V gave up 4 bases and J gave up 3 bases; unmatched junction bases: 18. The CDR3 DNA is TGTGCCAGTAGTAAGTGGGTGGGACAGGGTCGATACGGACACACCGGGGAGCTGTTTTTT. It translates to CASSKWVGQGRYGHTGELFF.

This chain connects TRBV6-5 to TRBJ1-5; the D is unclear. The CDR3 is 15 residues long. Trimming pared 0 bases from V and 3 bases from J, leaving 9 bases between. CDR1 and CDR2 (germline): MNHEY, SVGAGI. The CDR3 DNA reads as TGTGCCAGCAGTTACTCCTGGAACACCAATCAGCCCCAGCATTTT. It translates to CASSYSWNTNQPQHF.

The chain links TRBV2 to TRBJ1-4; no clear D. Trimming shortened V by 6 bases and J by 11 bases, and 19 bases separated the two germline ends. CDR1 is SNHLY and CDR2 is FYNNEI in the germline V gene. This CDR3 comprises 14 residues. CDR3 in amino acids: CASRGTVSLGKLFF. In DNA, the CDR3 is TGTGCCAGCAGAGGTACAGTGTCCCTTGGTAAACTGTTTTTT.

The chain combines TRBV7-6 with TRBJ2-1; D unclear. Germline V gene lookup returns CDR1 SGHVS and CDR2 FNYEAQ. The ends were cut back, 1 base at V and 2 bases at J, with 12 bases in the middle. The length of the CDR3 is 16 residues. The CDR3 DNA reads TGTGCCAGCAGCTTAGAGGCGGCCGACCCCTACAATGAGCAGTTCTTC. It encodes CASSLEAADPYNEQFF.

This chain uses TRBV7-9 with TRBJ1-2; a possible D gene is TRBD1 (6 bases). V gave up 5 bases and J gave up 8 bases, with 12 bases separating them. Germline V gene lookup returns CDR1 SEHNR and CDR2 FQNEAQ (reference sequence). This CDR3 is built from 12 residues. In DNA form, the CDR3 reads TGTGCCAGCAGCATACAGGGAGGAGGCTACACCTTC. Its translation: CASSIQGGGYTF.

This clone was observed a few times. The chain employs TRBV15 and TRBJ1-4, with D hard to call. V dropped 0 bases and J dropped 14 bases, with 13 bases sitting between them. The CDR3 length is 13 residues. Germline-derived CDR1 and CDR2 are LNHNV and YYDKDF (reference sequence). The CDR3 here is CATSREGPKTLFF. The CDR3 DNA is TGTGCCACCAGCAGAGAAGGTCCCAAAACGCTGTTTTTT. The variable domain in full, with the rest retrieved from reference TRBV15 and TRBJ1-4, is DAMVIQNPRYQVTQFGKPVTLSCSQTLNHNVMYWYQQKSSQAPKLLFHYYDKDFNNEADTPDNFQSRRPNTSFCFLDIRSPGLGDTAMYLCATSREGPKTLFFGSGTQLSVL.

V gene TRBV30 combines with J gene TRBJ2-7, with D perhaps matching TRBD1 or TRBD2 (5 bases each). Trimming took off 3 bases at V and 6 bases at J, with 18 bases between the two ends. There are 14 residues in the CDR3. Germline V gene data show CDR1 as GTSNPN and CDR2 as SVGIG (reference sequence). The CDR3 DNA is TGTGCCTGGAGAGTGCAAGGGACGTACGGCGAGCAGTACTTC. It codes for CAWRVQGTYGEQYF.

This chain links TRBV7-9 with TRBJ2-7; 8 bases line up with TRBD1. CDR3 length: 12 residues. V shed 5 bases and J 5 bases; nucleotides not matched to a gene: 2. Per germline, CDR1 SEHNR and CDR2 FQNEAQ (reference sequence). CDR3 sequence reads: CASSRTGNEQYF. The CDR3 region has the DNA TGTGCCAGCAGCCGGACAGGGAACGAGCAGTACTTC.

In this sample, this clone turned up a few times. The chain recombines TRBV7-9 with TRBJ1-4; 8 nucleotides align to TRBD1. Trimming at V came to 5 bases and at J to 11 bases, leaving 13 bases not matched to a gene. CDR3 length: 15 amino acids. The V gene's germline CDR1 is SEHNR and CDR2 FQNEAQ (reference sequence). DNA for the CDR3: TGTGCCAGCAGCCCCGGACAGGGAACAGGCGGGAAACTGTTTTTT. It yields the protein CASSPGQGTGGKLFF.

The chain uses TRBV5-1 and TRBJ2-1; D gene unclear. Germline CDR1 is SGHRS and CDR2 is YFSETQ. This CDR3 is 11 amino acids long. V lost 0 bases and J 9 bases, leaving 4 bases between the germline ends. The DNA for the CDR3 is TGCGCCAGCAGCTTGGTTAGTGAGCAGTTCTTC. Encoded protein: CASSLVSEQFF. Looking up the rest from reference TRBV5-1 and TRBJ2-1 gives the full variable domain: KAGVTQTPRYLIKTRGQQVTLSCSPISGHRSVSWYQQTPGQGLQFLFEYFSETQRNKGNFPGRFSGRQFSNSRSEMNVSTLELGDSALYLCASSLVSEQFFGPGTRLTVL.

This chain connects TRBV29-1 to TRBJ2-1; TRBD1 matches at 9 bases. The CDR3 totals 13 residues. The junction had 3 bases not matched to a gene; V was cut back by 7 bases and J by 2 bases. CDR1 is SQVTM, CDR2 ANQGSEA, per germline. CDR3 protein: CSGQGVAYNEQFF. The CDR3 region has the DNA TGCAGCGGACAGGGGGTAGCCTACAATGAGCAGTTCTTC.

The chain couples TRBV7-9 to TRBJ2-3; D ambiguous. The V and J ends lost 5 bases and 0 bases respectively, with 3 bases between them. Germline values: CDR1 SEHNR, CDR2 FQNEAQ (reference sequence). The CDR3 is 12 residues long. This CDR3 is CASSISTDTQYF. In nucleotides, the CDR3 is TGTGCCAGCAGCATAAGCACAGATACGCAGTATTTT.

The chain links TRBV7-9 to TRBJ2-5; 8 nucleotides align to TRBD2. CDR3 length equals 14 residues. CDR1 SEHNR and CDR2 FQNEAQ come from the germline V gene (reference sequence). V shed 5 bases, J shed 1 base, and the junction held 3 bases outside the gene matches. CDR3 region: CASSPSGGQETQYF. CDR3 DNA: TGTGCCAGCAGCCCCAGCGGGGGCCAAGAGACCCAGTACTTC.

The rearrangement joins TRBV10-3 to TRBJ1-5; D uncertain. The V gene lost 8 bases and the J gene lost 3 bases, with 11 bases spanning the gap. This CDR3 region has 13 residues. CDR1 is ENHRY, CDR2 SYGVKD, per germline. For the CDR3, the DNA is TGTGCCATCGGTCGGCAAAACAATCAGCCCCAGCATTTT. Translated: CAIGRQNNQPQHF.

V gene TRBV5-4 combines with J gene TRBJ2-7, with unresolved D. Germline lookup yields CDR1 SGHNT and CDR2 YYREEE (reference sequence). Trimming took off 2 bases at V and 6 bases at J, with 15 bases between the two ends. There are 14 residues in the CDR3. In DNA form, the CDR3 reads TGTGCCAGCAGCTTCGACGGTCAAATAAGCGAGCAGTACTTC. Its protein is CASSFDGQISEQYF.

The J gene is TRBJ1-5, the V gene TRBV6-1; no firm D call. The CDR3 has 14 residues. Trimming took 7 bases from V and 7 from J, leaving 17 bases between them. Germline values: CDR1 MNHNS, CDR2 SASEGT. CDR3: CASKGTAGGQPQHF. The CDR3 region has the DNA TGTGCCAGCAAAGGAACTGCGGGTGGGCAGCCCCAGCATTTT.

This clone was observed a single time. The rearrangement joins TRBV30 to TRBJ1-2; D gene unclear. The CDR3 spans 14 residues. From germline, CDR1 is GTSNPN and CDR2 SVGIG (reference sequence). Trimming took 3 bases from V and 3 from J, leaving 14 bases between them. CDR3 loop: CAWSLARRDYGYTF. CDR3 DNA sequence: TGTGCCTGGAGCCTTGCCCGGAGGGACTATGGCTACACCTTC.

The V and J genes are TRBV30 and TRBJ2-1; either TRBD1 or TRBD2 may supply D (5 bases each). The CDR3 extends over 15 amino acids. Germline CDR1 is GTSNPN and CDR2 is SVGIG (reference sequence). Trimming removed 0 bases from V and 6 bases from J, with 15 bases in between. The chain's CDR3 is CAWSVRGPSLNEQFF. Written as DNA, the CDR3 is TGTGCCTGGAGTGTACGGGGCCCGTCGCTCAATGAGCAGTTCTTC.

This clone was detected only once. This chain uses TRBV25-1 with TRBJ2-1, with 7 nucleotides matching TRBD1. Germline CDR1 and CDR2: MGHDK and SYGVNS. The CDR3 covers 16 residues. The V gene end was trimmed by 4 bases and the J gene end by 8 bases; junction bases not matched to a gene: 14. The CDR3 DNA reads as TGTGCCAGCAGTGCGACCGGGACAGTGCTGGTGGATGAGCAGTTCTTC. This translates into CASSATGTVLVDEQFF.

This clone was seen a handful of times. The chain combines TRBV29-1 with TRBJ2-7; 8 bases are a match to TRBD1. CDR3 length: 12 amino acids. Germline loops: CDR1 SQVTM, CDR2 ANQGSEA. V shed 7 bases and J 6 bases; nucleotides not matched to a gene: 8. The CDR3 protein is CSAADRGGEQYF. The DNA of the CDR3 is TGCAGCGCGGCCGACAGGGGCGGCGAGCAGTACTTC.

The chain recombines TRBV11-1 with TRBJ2-7, with D unclear. V shed 5 bases and J shed 3 bases, with 5 bases lying between them. Germline assignment: CDR1 SGHAT and CDR2 FQDESV (reference sequence). The CDR3 consists of 11 residues. DNA of the CDR3: TGTGCCAGCAGCGCGAACTACGAGCAGTACTTC. Translating it yields CASSANYEQYF. Using reference TRBV11-1 and TRBJ2-7 for the parts outside the CDR3, the full variable domain is EAEVAQSPRYKITEKSQAVAFWCDPISGHATLYWYRQILGQGPELLVQFQDESVVDDSQLPKDRFSAERLKGVDSTLKIQPAELGDSAMYLCASSANYEQYFGPGTRLTVT.

Notes on this clone: The sample holds other DNA sequences that translate to the same CDR3. The chain has TRBV5-1 and TRBJ2-7; D not resolved. The CDR3 extends over 11 amino acids. Trimming took 0 bases from V and 7 from J, leaving 5 bases between them. Germline V lookup: CDR1 SGHRS, CDR2 YFSETQ. The CDR3 DNA follows: TGCGCCAGCAGCTTGGAGGGAGAGCAGTACTTC. Translating it yields CASSLEGEQYF.

This clone was picked up a small number of times. V is TRBV5-1 and J is TRBJ2-1, with D perhaps TRBD2 (5 bases). In germline, CDR1 is SGHRS, CDR2 YFSETQ. Trimming removed 0 bases from V and 8 bases from J, with 12 bases in between. The CDR3 is 14 amino acids. For the CDR3, the DNA is TGCGCCAGCAGCTTGGTCCGACTAACCGATGAGCAGTTCTTC. Protein sequence: CASSLVRLTDEQFF.